The present TCR beta chain was sequenced within a study of CXCR3-negative and CXCR3-positive naive CD8 T cells. In the case of this clonotype: Antigen specificity is unknown.

General study points: Naive cells used TRBV-TRBJ genes in much the same way whether CXCR3-negative or CXCR3-positive; memory cells did not.

CD45RO-CCR7+CD27+CD95- defined naive CD8+ T cells. This CDR3 spans 18 amino acids. Germline loops: CDR1 MDHEN, CDR2 SYDVKM. UMI-labeled TRB cDNA libraries were prepared by 5' RACE. TCRdb processed the 5' RACE reads again and assigns one entry to each CDR3 protein, with no DNA. The listing records tens of thousands of distinct CDR3 sequences. The sample was naive CXCR3- CD8+ T cells from blood. As to subset: CD45RO-CCR7+CD27+CD95- naive CD8+ T cells lacking CXCR3 (TNR3-). The receptor was derived from a human donor in good health. Some clones in this sample may be carry-over from other donors' samples. The rearrangement uses TRBV28 and TRBJ2-1; TCRdb's assignment of TRBD2 cannot be checked, as there is no DNA. The CDR3 here is CASSLLASGASSYNEQFF.